What follows are 12 T cell receptor beta chains derived from one specimen sequenced in a study of T cell responses to AZD1222 COVID-19 vaccine. Sequencing was performed with immunoSEQ multiplex PCR; in TCRdb, only in-frame clones are kept and a portion is missing. The profile shows 180,000 or so clones, 75% to 90% of them singletons. The material was peripheral blood, obtained 28 days after the second dose of the MenACWY control vaccine. The origin of the receptors is an adult who received the MenACWY meningococcal vaccine as a control.

This chain uses TRBV24-1 with TRBJ1-5; 8 bases line up with TRBD1. Germline V gene lookup returns CDR1 KGHDR and CDR2 SFDVKD. CDR3 size: 16 residues. J lost 5 bases, V lost 4 bases, and 9 bases had no gene match. This CDR3 reads CATSDSTGANYQPQHF. Written as DNA, the CDR3 is TGTGCCACCAGTGACTCGACAGGGGCGAATTATCAGCCCCAGCATTTT.

The chain recombines TRBV7-8 with TRBJ1-2; TRBD1 agrees at 10 bases. This CDR3 is built from 15 residues. The germline V gene has CDR1 SGHVS and CDR2 FQNEAQ. V dropped 5 bases and J dropped 4; count of bases not matched to a gene: 7. The chain's CDR3 is CASSGPGQGSYGYTF. CDR3 nucleotide sequence: TGTGCCAGCAGCGGTCCGGGACAGGGGTCCTATGGCTACACCTTC.

The V gene is TRBV28, the J gene TRBJ1-2, with 11 bases matching TRBD1. Germline V gives CDR1 MDHEN, CDR2 SYDVKM. CDR3 length: 16 amino acids. V shed 6 bases and J 0 bases; nucleotides not matched to a gene: 6. The CDR3 region is CASRGTGGEANYGYTF. In DNA form, the CDR3 reads TGTGCCAGCAGAGGGACAGGGGGTGAAGCTAACTATGGCTACACCTTC.

The genes are TRBV10-1 and TRBJ2-2; D is perhaps TRBD1 or TRBD2 (5 bases each). Trimming shortened V by 4 bases and J by 3 bases, and 18 bases separated the two germline ends. The germline V gene has CDR1 WNHNN and CDR2 SYGVQD (reference sequence). The CDR3 has 17 residues. The CDR3 bases are TGCGCCAGCAGTGCGTCTGGGGGTGTGCTGGACACCGGGGAGCTGTTTTTT. Translating gives CASSASGGVLDTGELFF.

The gene calls are TRBV6-1 and TRBJ1-1; a possible D gene is TRBD1 (6 bases). V was trimmed by 4 bases and J by 0 bases, leaving 15 bases between them. Germline V gives CDR1 MNHNS, CDR2 SASEGT. The CDR3 covers 16 residues. The CDR3 nucleotides read TGTGCCAGCAGTGCACTGGGGAGGGGGATGAACACTGAAGCTTTCTTT. This sequence encodes CASSALGRGMNTEAFF.

This chain uses TRBV30 with TRBJ1-5; D uncertain. V lost 0 bases, J lost 6 bases, and 9 bases lay in between. Germline V lookup: CDR1 GTSNPN, CDR2 SVGIG (reference sequence). The CDR3 has 13 amino acids. CDR3 sequence: CAWSVGIIQPQHF. As DNA, the CDR3 is TGTGCCTGGAGTGTCGGGATAATTCAGCCCCAGCATTTT.

This chain uses TRBV24-1 with TRBJ2-2, with D maybe TRBD2 (5 bases). Trimming left V 4 bases short and J 13 bases short, with 15 bases between. This CDR3 has 13 residues. The germline CDR1 and CDR2 sequences are KGHDR and SFDVKD. CDR3 loop: CATSDFALAGLFF. In DNA, the CDR3 is TGTGCCACCAGTGACTTTGCCCTGGCGGGGCTGTTTTTT.

The chain uses TRBV30 and TRBJ1-1; D possibly corresponds to TRBD1 (5 bases). CDR3 size: 13 residues. Germline V gene data show CDR1 as GTSNPN and CDR2 as SVGIG (reference sequence). V lost 5 bases and J 4 bases, leaving 14 bases between the germline ends. The CDR3 loop is CAWGRGVFTEAFF. In nucleotides, the CDR3 is TGTGCCTGGGGACGAGGGGTTTTCACTGAAGCTTTCTTT.

The chain carries TRBV7-9 and TRBJ2-7; weak D call: TRBD2 (5 bases). The CDR3 has 18 residues. Trimming removed 5 bases from V and 3 bases from J, with 26 bases in between. CDR1 and CDR2 from the germline V gene are SEHNR and FQNEAQ (reference sequence). CDR3 nucleotides: TGTGCCAGCAGCCGCGGGCCACAAGTTTCACCGATCCACTACGAGCAGTACTTC. It specifies CASSRGPQVSPIHYEQYF.

This clone was seen more than once but under ten times. The V call is TRBV7-8, the J call TRBJ1-3; no definite D call. The germline V gene has CDR1 SGHVS and CDR2 FQNEAQ. The CDR3 has 14 residues. With 4 bases removed from V and 0 bases from J, the gap between germline ends came to 7 bases. CDR3 nucleotide sequence: TGTGCCAGCAGCTCCGATCCCTCTGGAAACACCATATATTTT. Protein sequence: CASSSDPSGNTIYF.

The chain couples TRBV13 to TRBJ1-1; tentatively, D is TRBD1 (6 bases). The V gene lost 5 bases and the J gene lost 8 bases, with 18 bases spanning the gap. CDR1 PRHDT and CDR2 FYEKMQ come from the germline V gene (reference sequence). The CDR3 covers 14 residues. The CDR3 region has the DNA TGTGCCAGCAGCCCTCGGACACAGGGAGTGGAAGCTTTCTTT. This codes for CASSPRTQGVEAFF.

The chain employs TRBV10-2 and TRBJ1-5, with 9 bases lining up with TRBD1. Germline CDR1 is WSHSY and CDR2 is SAAADI. The junction had 11 bases not matched to a gene; V was cut back by 8 bases and J by 6 bases. CDR3 size: 15 residues. The CDR3 DNA reads TGCGCCAGCGGCAGACTAAGACAGGGGGGTCAGCCCCAGCATTTT. This codes for CASGRLRQGGQPQHF.